This TCR beta chain was sequenced in a study of blood T cell repertoires in COVID-19. About the study: There were acute and convalescent COVID-19 samples, and they came from the United States, Italy and Spain.

Membership in each cohort depended on participant-reported clinical history. Using immunoSEQ multiplex PCR, the repertoire was profiled, and TCRdb retains in-frame clones only, with some absent. This sample has around 230,000 clones; over 75% occur once, and the top ten carry around 9%. CDR1 and CDR2 (germline): KGHDR, SFDVKD. The CDR3 contains 13 residues. Trimming took 4 bases from V and 8 from J; bases not matched to a gene: 6. The sequence derives from a man in his forties or fifties who had recovered from COVID-19. The sample taken for sequencing was PBMCs or T cells enriched from blood (not recorded which). V and J are TRBV24-1 and TRBJ1-2; 7 nucleotides agree with TRBD1. CDR3 sequence reads: CATSDSTGNGYTF. CDR3 coding DNA: TGTGCCACCAGTGACTCGACAGGGAACGGCTACACCTTC.